This TCR beta chain appears in the sequencing data of a study of OX40 agonist ivuxolimab in advanced cancers. At the level of the whole study: Ivuxolimab, which targeted the costimulatory receptor OX40 (CD134), was an agonistic, fully human IgG2 monoclonal antibody. Intravenous ivuxolimab was administered to patients every 2 weeks at six dose levels: 0.01, 0.1, 0.3, 1.5, 3 and 10 mg/kg. Three dose-escalation patients achieved partial responses, one with hepatocellular carcinoma and two with cutaneous melanoma. Prior anti-PD-1, anti-PD-L1 or anti-CTLA-4 therapy was permitted, and checkpoint inhibitors had been received by roughly two fifths of dose-escalation patients. The paper covers the monotherapy dose-escalation part of the phase I ivuxolimab trial, which included N of about 56 patients. Peripheral TCRbeta sequencing was intended to test whether TCR sequence diversity was altered and clonal T-cell expansion was caused by ivuxolimab. The dose-escalation cohort was roughly 83% male with a mean age of approximately 60 years, ranging from roughly 20 to 80. Of the approximately 53 patients in dose escalation, some 20 had hepatocellular carcinoma, roughly 15 had melanoma, 9 had renal cell carcinoma and 9 had head and neck cancer.

Remarks on this clone: Its antigen has not been determined. There are no base qualities to consult, and no much larger clone falls within one base.

The CDR3 spans 14 residues, from the cysteine through the phenylalanine. Of all the DNA, just the CDR3 is kept, 42 bases in frame from base 1. V trim: 7 bases; J trim: 4 bases; unmatched bases: 10. In the germline V gene (reference sequence), CDR1 corresponds to MNHNY and CDR2 to SVGAGI. Beyond this particular receptor, the publication reports: At doses of 0.1 to 3.0 mg/kg, clonal expansion of both CD4+ and CD8+ blood T cells was observed from baseline to week 6. In the 0.1-3.0 mg/kg groups, partial responders had among the lowest normalized peripheral clonal expansion, particularly in CD8+ T cells. The antigen specificity of the clonally expanded peripheral T cells was not determined. Low levels of normalized T-cell clonal expansion were also shown by some nonresponding patients. After ivuxolimab, expanded clones were on average more numerous among CD8+ T cells than among CD4+ T cells.

Patients with a history of autoimmune disease or receiving systemic immunosuppression were excluded from the trial. Peripheral blood for TCR sequencing was collected from all dose cohorts at baseline, on cycle 4 day 1, and on cycle 7 day 1. Samples were obtained from an open-label, multicenter, first-in-human phase I dose-escalation trial of ivuxolimab. Adults with locally advanced or metastatic head and neck squamous cell, hepatocellular, melanoma or renal cell carcinoma were enrolled in the trial. CD4+ and CD8+ T cells were sorted separately from peripheral blood before TCR sequencing. For sequencing of the TCRbeta CDR3 region, genomic DNA was extracted from the sorted cells. TCRbeta CDR3 regions were sequenced using the immunoSEQ Assay. Drawn from immuneACCESS, this table holds only the in-frame rearrangements with V and J called that TCRdb kept. Clones are partly lost; checked studies trace under half to an unresolved V gene and leave the rest unexplained. Counted in this sample were approximately 89,000 clones; roughly 91% of them appeared once. The ten largest clones add up to under 0.35% of the sample.

The V and J genes are TRBV6-6 and TRBJ2-7, and TRBD1 aligns with 7 junction nucleotides. Here the sequenced sample was CD4+ or CD8+ T cells sorted from blood, taken in a trial of the OX40 agonist ivuxolimab. The clonotype originates from an adult with an advanced solid tumor such as melanoma, head and neck, liver or kidney cancer. The DNA is TGTGCCAGCATTTCGACAGGGAGTGAGTACGAGCAGTACTTC. Translated, it reads CASISTGSEYEQYF.